Following are 13 T cell receptor beta chains from one sample sequenced in a study of T cells in pancreatic ductal adenocarcinoma. The assay was immunoSEQ multiplex PCR, and TCRdb's table has in-frame clones only and misses some. The sample shows over 85,000 clones, more than 90% of them seen only once. The selected patients with pancreatic ductal adenocarcinoma had surgery but no neoadjuvant therapy. Sequenced sample: PBMCs. These receptor sequences come from a human donor with pancreatic ductal adenocarcinoma.

This rearrangement joins TRBV29-1 to TRBJ1-1; D gene ambiguous. Germline lookup yields CDR1 SQVTM and CDR2 ANQGSEA. V was cut by 7 bases and J by 0 bases, with 12 bases left in between. The CDR3 is 13 amino acids. The CDR3 nucleotides read TGCAGCGCCAACATGCAGTTGAACACTGAAGCTTTCTTT. It encodes CSANMQLNTEAFF.

The rearrangement links TRBV29-1 to TRBJ1-1; TRBD1 might be the D (5 bases). Between the trimmed V and J ends, which lost 4 bases and 7 bases, there was a span of 10 bases. This CDR3 is built from 11 residues. Germline-derived CDR1 and CDR2 are SQVTM and ANQGSEA. The CDR3 here is CSVAGRDEAFF. CDR3 DNA: TGCAGCGTTGCAGGGCGGGATGAAGCTTTCTTT.

This chain joins TRBV10-3 and TRBJ2-5, with 9 bases aligning to TRBD1. With 2 bases clipped from V and 7 bases from J, the junction kept 11 bases outside the gene matches. Per germline, CDR1 ENHRY and CDR2 SYGVKD. This CDR3 has 16 residues. The CDR3 sequence is CAISEGSHRGQGTQYF. DNA of the CDR3: TGTGCCATCAGTGAGGGCTCTCACAGGGGGCAGGGGACCCAGTACTTC.

This sequence joins TRBV18 and TRBJ2-3; no clear D gene. This CDR3 contains 15 residues. Trimming removed 1 base from V and 2 bases from J, with 10 bases in between. Germline-derived CDR1 and CDR2 are KGHSH and LQKENI. CDR3 DNA: TGTGCCAGCTCACCACGAAGACAAGTCACAGATACGCAGTATTTT. This encodes CASSPRRQVTDTQYF.

The J gene is TRBJ2-7, the V gene TRBV21-1; the table's D call, TRBD1, has no DNA check behind it. TRBV21-1 is shown as a pseudogene. The CDR3 spans 14 residues. This chain's CDR3 is CASIHPRGMNEQYF. The CDR3 region has the DNA TGTGCCAGCATTCACCCCAGGGGAATGAACGAGCAGTACTTC.

This clone was picked up one time. The CDR3 coding sequence is TGTGCCAGCAGTTTAGGGGCTTGGGGGACCCAGTACTTC. Its protein is CASSLGAWGTQYF. This chain uses TRBV27 with TRBJ2-5; tentative D call: TRBD1 (5 bases). The CDR3 is 13 residues long. Germline CDR1 reads MNHEY; CDR2 reads SMNVEV (reference sequence). V was shortened by 2 bases and J by 7 bases, with 11 bases between the two germline ends.

The chain recombines TRBV28 with TRBJ2-2; 12 bases are shared with TRBD1. The germline V gene has CDR1 MDHEN and CDR2 SYDVKM. CDR3 length: 15 residues. V lost 2 bases and J lost 8; bases outside the gene matches: 3. CDR3 region: CASSLGDRGQGELFF. CDR3 coding DNA: TGTGCCAGCAGTTTAGGGGACAGGGGGCAGGGGGAGCTGTTTTTT.

The J gene is TRBJ2-1, the V gene TRBV4-1; 9 positions agree with TRBD1. The CDR3 contains 16 residues. Germline CDR1 reads MGHRA; CDR2 reads YSYEKL. J gave up 7 bases and V 0 bases, and 7 bases lay outside the gene matches. The CDR3 DNA is TGCGCCAGCAGCCAAGATCGGTGGACAGGGGTAAATGAGCAGTTCTTC. As protein: CASSQDRWTGVNEQFF.

The chain has TRBV5-1 and TRBJ1-5; D is unresolved. V shed 0 bases and J shed 6 bases, with 7 bases lying between them. The CDR3 is 13 amino acids. Germline values: CDR1 SGHRS, CDR2 YFSETQ. CDR3 loop: CASSLDGGQPQHF. The CDR3 DNA reads as TGCGCCAGCAGCTTGGACGGCGGTCAGCCCCAGCATTTT.

The chain carries TRBV4-3 and TRBJ2-5, with no clear D. Germline CDR1 reads LGHNA; CDR2 reads YSLEER. The CDR3 consists of 13 residues. V was shortened by 4 bases and J by 3 bases, with 9 bases between the two germline ends. The CDR3 DNA is TGCGCCAGCAGCCGCGACTCCGAAGAGACCCAGTACTTC. Protein: CASSRDSEETQYF.

The rearrangement links TRBV5-6 to TRBJ2-7, with D possibly being TRBD1 (6 bases). Germline V gene sequence: CDR1 SGHDT, CDR2 YYEEEE. The CDR3 consists of 14 residues. Trimming pared 3 bases from V and 2 bases from J, leaving 12 bases between. The CDR3 region is CASSSTGRAYEQYF. The CDR3 DNA reads TGTGCCAGCAGCTCAACAGGGAGAGCCTACGAGCAGTACTTC.

V gene TRBV10-3 combines with J gene TRBJ1-4; 7 bases map to TRBD1. This CDR3 region has 14 residues. V trimming: 2 bases; J trimming: 5 bases; junction bases outside the gene matches: 2. Germline loops: CDR1 ENHRY, CDR2 SYGVKD. CDR3 protein: CAISEMDRNEKLFF. The CDR3 DNA reads TGTGCCATCAGTGAGATGGACAGGAATGAAAAACTGTTTTTT.

The J gene is TRBJ1-5, the V gene TRBV2; TRBD1 matches at 9 bases. CDR1 and CDR2 (germline): SNHLY, FYNNEI. CDR3 length equals 14 residues. The V gene end was trimmed by 8 bases and the J gene end by 3 bases; junction bases not matched to a gene: 5. Here the CDR3 DNA reads TGTGCCAGCGCGTGGACAGGGGTCAATCAGCCCCAGCATTTT. Translating gives CASAWTGVNQPQHF.